These 28 T cell receptor beta chains were all obtained from the same sample, sequenced in a study of CD4 T cells in relation to SARS-CoV-2 and coronaviruses. Antigens of these TCRs are unknown. Clones were sequenced by immunoSEQ multiplex PCR, and TCRdb holds only the in-frame ones, with some missing. The sample has tens of thousands of clones; over 75% are singletons. Material: naive CD4+ T cells from PBMCs, cultured in vitro. Subset denoted: naive CD4+ T cells isolated by negative enrichment. The receptor set was obtained from an adult with COVID-19.

The V gene is TRBV24-1, the J gene TRBJ2-2; TRBD1 might be the D (6 bases). V lost 6 bases and J 0 bases, leaving 10 bases between the germline ends. The CDR3 contains 15 residues. Germline V lookup: CDR1 KGHDR, CDR2 SFDVKD. CDR3 residues: CATSRSGANTGELFF. CDR3 coding DNA: TGTGCCACCAGTCGCTCAGGGGCGAACACCGGGGAGCTGTTTTTT.

This clone appeared a few times. The chain joins TRBV2 to TRBJ1-6; D unresolved. With 1 base removed from V and 8 bases from J, the gap between germline ends came to 9 bases. Germline CDR1 SNHLY, CDR2 FYNNEI. CDR3 length: 14 amino acids. This CDR3 is CASSEGQLYSPLHF. The CDR3 DNA reads TGTGCCAGCAGTGAAGGGCAGTTGTATTCACCCCTCCACTTT.

The chain recombines TRBV5-1 with TRBJ2-1, with 7 bases identical to TRBD2. The CDR3 is 16 residues long. V trimming: 1 base; J trimming: 7 bases; junction bases outside the gene matches: 11. Germline V gene data show CDR1 as SGHRS and CDR2 as YFSETQ. CDR3 sequence: CASSLYASGAANEQFF. The CDR3 bases are TGCGCCAGCAGCTTGTACGCTAGCGGAGCAGCAAATGAGCAGTTCTTC.

The chain is built from TRBV18 and TRBJ2-1; TRBD1 matches at 8 bases. Germline CDR1 reads KGHSH; CDR2 reads LQKENI. Losses at the gene ends were 4 bases for V and 6 bases for J; bases not matched to a gene: 8. This CDR3 region has 15 residues. The chain's CDR3 is CASSRGTGWGNEQFF. CDR3 nucleotide sequence: TGTGCCAGCTCACGGGGGACAGGCTGGGGCAATGAGCAGTTCTTC.

The genes are TRBV7-9 and TRBJ2-5; 16 bases align to TRBD2. Germline V gives CDR1 SEHNR, CDR2 FQNEAQ (reference sequence). The CDR3 runs 17 residues. V was pared by 5 bases and J by 2 bases, with 5 bases of the junction left unmatched. The CDR3 loop is CASSPGLAGGIQETQYF. The CDR3 region has the DNA TGTGCCAGCAGCCCGGGACTAGCGGGAGGGATACAAGAGACCCAGTACTTC.

The rearrangement uses TRBV2 and TRBJ1-5; the match to TRBD1 covers 9 bases. This CDR3 comprises 14 residues. V gave up 6 bases and J gave up 5 bases; unmatched junction bases: 5. Per the germline V gene, CDR1 is SNHLY and CDR2 is FYNNEI. This CDR3 is CASSEQGADQPQHF. CDR3 nucleotides: TGTGCCAGCAGCGAACAGGGGGCGGATCAGCCCCAGCATTTT.

The chain links TRBV5-4 to TRBJ2-3; 8 bases fit TRBD2. CDR3 length: 16 residues. CDR1 is SGHNT and CDR2 is YYREEE in the germline V gene (reference sequence). The V and J ends lost 4 bases and 0 bases, in that order; junction bases with no gene match: 7. The CDR3 sequence is CASSATSGVSTDTQYF. The CDR3 nucleotides read TGTGCCAGCAGCGCAACTAGCGGTGTCAGCACAGATACGCAGTATTTT.

This clone was seen more than once but under ten times. V usage is TRBV28 and J usage is TRBJ1-6; D ambiguous. V shed 3 bases and J shed 13 bases, with 10 bases lying between them. Germline values: CDR1 MDHEN, CDR2 SYDVKM. This CDR3 is 12 amino acids long. CDR3 sequence: CASSLVSNPLHF. The CDR3 region has the DNA TGTGCCAGCAGTTTGGTGTCGAACCCCCTCCACTTT.

The chain has TRBV5-6 and TRBJ2-2; D gene ambiguous. Trimming cost V 2 bases and J 1 base, with 6 bases left between them. The CDR3 spans 14 residues. Germline CDR1 reads SGHDT; CDR2 reads YYEEEE. For the CDR3, the DNA is TGTGCCAGCAGCTTCTGGCTGAACACCGGGGAGCTGTTTTTT. It codes for CASSFWLNTGELFF.

The chain has TRBV12-3 or TRBV12-4 and TRBJ2-5, with no clear D. The CDR3 is 11 residues long. Between the trimmed V and J ends, which lost 5 bases and 5 bases, there was a span of 6 bases. The chain's CDR3 is CASSAGETQYF. The CDR3 DNA is TGTGCCAGCAGTGCTGGGGAGACCCAGTACTTC.

In its sample, this clone was seen a few times. The genes are TRBV18 and TRBJ2-1, with D unclear. V was shortened by 0 bases and J by 4 bases, with 10 bases between the two germline ends. Germline loops: CDR1 KGHSH, CDR2 LQKENI. This CDR3 has 15 amino acids. The CDR3 coding sequence is TGTGCCAGCTCACCACCGGGATCTACTTACAATGAGCAGTTCTTC. Translating it yields CASSPPGSTYNEQFF.

This chain links TRBV6-2 or TRBV6-3 with TRBJ1-2; a possible D gene is TRBD1 (6 bases). Germline assignment: CDR1 MNHEY and CDR2 SVGEGT. Trimming left V 6 bases short and J 7 bases short, with 12 bases between. The CDR3 sequence is 12 residues long. CDR3 loop: CASRYHRAGYTF. CDR3 sequence (DNA): TGTGCCAGCAGGTACCACAGGGCTGGCTACACCTTC.

The chain links TRBV6-5 to TRBJ2-7; D is perhaps TRBD1 (6 bases). The CDR3 sequence is 14 residues long. V was clipped by 6 bases and J by 2 bases, with 14 bases between them. Germline V gives CDR1 MNHEY, CDR2 SVGAGI. The CDR3 nucleotides read TGTGCCAGCAGCTTCCGGGACAAAGCCTACGAGCAGTACTTC. Its protein is CASSFRDKAYEQYF.

This chain joins TRBV7-8 and TRBJ2-7; D assignment may be TRBD1 or TRBD2 (5 bases each). CDR1 is SGHVS, CDR2 FQNEAQ, per germline. Trimming removed 2 bases from V and 3 bases from J, with 11 bases in between. The length of the CDR3 is 14 residues. The DNA of the CDR3 is TGTGCCAGCAGCTTAAGAGTGAGGGGCTACGAGCAGTACTTC. Its protein product is CASSLRVRGYEQYF.

This rearrangement joins TRBV18 to TRBJ1-2; 9 bases agree with TRBD1. Germline V gene sequence: CDR1 KGHSH, CDR2 LQKENI. This CDR3 is 14 amino acids long. The V gene end was trimmed by 3 bases and the J gene end by 6 bases; junction bases not matched to a gene: 5. This chain's CDR3 is CASSPQQGADGYTF. The CDR3, as DNA: TGTGCCAGCTCACCCCAACAGGGGGCGGATGGCTACACCTTC.

This chain uses TRBV21-1 with TRBJ2-7; the DNA was not used to check the table's D call, TRBD1. TRBV21-1 is tagged as a pseudogene. This CDR3 has 13 residues. The CDR3 DNA reads as TGTGCCAGCAGCCCTAGGACAAACTACGAGCAGTACTTC. This sequence encodes CASSPRTNYEQYF.

In its sample, this clone was seen once. This chain uses TRBV20-1 with TRBJ2-1; D is possibly TRBD2 (5 bases). The CDR3 totals 13 residues. The V end lost 3 bases, the J end lost 7 bases, and 13 bases lay between the germline ends. Per germline, CDR1 DFQATT and CDR2 SNEGSKA (reference sequence). The CDR3 DNA is TGCAGTGCTAGTGTGAGGGAGTATAATGAGCAGTTCTTC. Encoded protein: CSASVREYNEQFF.

V is TRBV19 and J is TRBJ2-1; TRBD2 agrees at 7 bases. Per the germline V gene, CDR1 is LNHDA and CDR2 is SQIVND (reference sequence). The CDR3 spans 16 residues. V shed 7 bases, J shed 5 bases, and the junction held 14 bases outside the gene matches. The CDR3 loop reads CASTLSGGRGDNEQFF. The DNA for the CDR3 is TGTGCCAGTACCTTAAGTGGCGGGAGAGGTGACAATGAGCAGTTCTTC.

This rearrangement joins TRBV27 to TRBJ2-2; weak D call: TRBD2 (6 bases). The CDR3 totals 16 residues. V shed 6 bases and J shed 0 bases, with 14 bases lying between them. Per the germline V gene, CDR1 is MNHEY and CDR2 is SMNVEV (reference sequence). The CDR3 coding sequence is TGTGCCAGCAGCACAAGTGGGACTGCGAACACCGGGGAGCTGTTTTTT. Translating it yields CASSTSGTANTGELFF.

The genes are TRBV2 and TRBJ2-3; TRBD1 is a possible D gene (5 bases). The CDR3 is 15 amino acids. V gave up 4 bases and J gave up 0 bases, with 11 bases separating them. From germline, CDR1 is SNHLY and CDR2 FYNNEI. The CDR3, as DNA: TGTGCCAGCAGTGGGATCTGGACAAGCACAGATACGCAGTATTTT. This translates into CASSGIWTSTDTQYF.

V is TRBV25-1 and J is TRBJ2-5, with D unresolved. Germline V gene lookup returns CDR1 MGHDK and CDR2 SYGVNS. Trimming shortened V by 2 bases and J by 2 bases, and 6 bases separated the two germline ends. This CDR3 has 13 amino acids. CDR3 in amino acids: CASSEVGQETQYF. The CDR3 DNA is TGTGCCAGCAGTGAAGTTGGGCAAGAGACCCAGTACTTC.

This clone was observed a single time. CDR3 protein: CAISGGQGVEKLFF. Written as DNA, the CDR3 is TGTGCCATCAGTGGGGGACAGGGAGTAGAAAAACTGTTTTTT. This chain joins TRBV10-3 and TRBJ1-4; 9 bases map to TRBD1. CDR3 length: 14 residues. The germline CDR1 and CDR2 sequences are ENHRY and SYGVKD. The J segment lost 8 bases and the V segment lost 4 bases, leaving 5 bases of the junction unmatched.

The J gene is TRBJ1-3, the V gene TRBV7-9; D gene uncertain. CDR3 length: 15 residues. Trimming cost V 0 bases and J 0 bases, with 6 bases left between them. Germline V gives CDR1 SEHNR, CDR2 FQNEAQ (reference sequence). DNA for the CDR3: TGTGCCAGCAGCTTAGCCCAGAGCTCTGGAAACACCATATATTTT. Its translation: CASSLAQSSGNTIYF.

This chain joins TRBV28 and TRBJ2-1; no clear D. V lost 5 bases and J 8 bases, leaving 10 bases between the germline ends. The length of the CDR3 is 12 residues. Per the germline V gene, CDR1 is MDHEN and CDR2 is SYDVKM. CDR3 nucleotides: TGTGCCAGCAGTATCCGCTCGGATGAGCAGTTCTTC. Translated, it gives CASSIRSDEQFF. Combining the CDR3 with reference TRBV28 and TRBJ2-1 gives the whole variable domain DVKVTQSSRYLVKRTGEKVFLECVQDMDHENMFWYRQDPGLGLRLIYFSYDVKMKEKGDIPEGYSVSREKKERFSLILESASTNQTSMYLCASSIRSDEQFFGPGTRLTVL.

This rearrangement joins TRBV2 to TRBJ1-2; 7 nucleotides align to TRBD1. The CDR3 loop spans 14 amino acids. The germline gives CDR1 SNHLY, CDR2 FYNNEI. Germline trimming cut 6 bases from V and 1 base from J; bases unmatched to any gene: 5. The CDR3 loop reads CASRTGQLNYGYTF. Written as DNA, the CDR3 is TGTGCCAGCAGGACGGGACAGCTTAACTATGGCTACACCTTC.

This chain connects TRBV29-1 to TRBJ1-4, with 9 bases that match TRBD1. With V trimmed by 4 bases and J by 6 bases, 3 bases remained unmatched. The germline V gene has CDR1 SQVTM and CDR2 ANQGSEA. The length of the CDR3 is 13 residues. The CDR3 sequence is CSVGGTGHEKLFF. Written as DNA, the CDR3 is TGCAGCGTTGGTGGGACAGGGCATGAAAAACTGTTTTTT.

The DNA for the CDR3 is TGTGCCTGGAGTGGAGGGGTTACTAGCGGGAGGGTAAATGAGCAGTTCTTC. Protein product: CAWSGGVTSGRVNEQFF. This sequence joins TRBV30 and TRBJ2-1, with TRBD2 matching over 13 bases. Germline V gives CDR1 GTSNPN, CDR2 SVGIG (reference sequence). Trimming took 1 base from V and 7 from J; bases not matched to a gene: 10. This CDR3 spans 17 amino acids. Supplemented by reference TRBV30 and TRBJ2-1, the full variable domain reads SQTIHQWPATLVQPVGSPLSLECTVEGTSNPNLYWYRQAAGRGLQLLFYSVGIGQISSEVPQNLSASRPQDRQFILSSKKLLLSDSGFYLCAWSGGVTSGRVNEQFFGPGTRLTVL.

This chain uses TRBV7-3 with TRBJ2-1, with 7 bases lining up with TRBD2. V was pared by 5 bases and J by 6 bases, with 13 bases of the junction left unmatched. Germline V gene data show CDR1 as SGHTA and CDR2 as FQGTGA. The length of the CDR3 is 16 residues. The CDR3 loop reads CASSTRSGAGSNEQFF. The CDR3 nucleotides read TGTGCCAGCAGCACAAGAAGCGGGGCCGGATCCAATGAGCAGTTCTTC. The entire variable domain, with the rest obtained from reference TRBV7-3 and TRBJ2-1, is as follows: GAGVSQTPSNKVTEKGKYVELRCDPISGHTALYWYRQSLGQGPEFLIYFQGTGAADDSGLPNDRFFAVRPEGSVSTLKIQRTERGDSAVYLCASSTRSGAGSNEQFFGPGTRLTVL.